This T cell receptor beta chain was sequenced in a study of CD8+CD57+ T cells in acquired aplastic anemia (dated by TCRdb to 2017 to 2018). Study-wide context: Extracted DNA from sorted CD4+ and CD8+ cells averaged about 3 ug, ranging from about 0.18 to 27.4 ug.

In the case of this clonotype: The antigen it recognizes is unknown. A much larger clone sits a single nucleotide away, making a read error possible.

Points the paper makes about the study in general: Although 25 to 30 CD8+ CDR3 sequences were shared by patients and controls, these sequences appeared highly expressed in patients and within the immunodominant clones of patients. No significant difference in CD8+ Simpson's diversity was found between patients and healthy controls (P=0.060).

The study deep-sequenced TCR repertoires of sorted CD4+ and CD8+ blood T cells from severe aplastic anemia patients and healthy subjects. Ficoll-Paque density gradient centrifugation was used to isolate peripheral blood mononuclear cells. Before DNA extraction, CD4+ and CD8+ T cells were sorted by FACS or by magnetic beads. Genomic DNA served as template for TCR beta VDJ combination and CDR3 sequence profiling. An Illumina HiSeq 2000 was the platform used for TCR repertoire sequencing. The original pipeline was this. Repertoires were assessed using TRBV/TRBJ rearrangement plots, CDR3 size and DJ length profiles, and Simpson's diversity index. Whichever DNA sequence was most abundant in the deep sequencing data was defined as the immunodominant clone. CDR3 amino acid sequences were screened for sharing across subjects and compared with published repertoires and the VDJdb database. The public reads were quality trimmed at Q25 with fastp and then assembled into clones with MiXCR by TCRdb, keeping productive beta chains. Rows are unified per CDR3 protein, each entry keeping the most common DNA and genes. TCRdb, not the original authors, processed these V and J calls. In this sample the table shows 250,000 to 350,000 distinct CDR3 sequences, around three fifths of which occur a single time. The ten largest clones add up to roughly 8% of the sample.

This TCR came from a human donor with severe aplastic anemia or a healthy control (not recorded which). The sequenced sample consisted of sorted CD4+, CD8+, or CD8+CD57+ T cells (not recorded which) from PBMCs.

The DNA sequence follows: TGCGCCAGCAGGCAGAGACCTAACTATGGCTACACCTTC. The encoded protein is CASRQRPNYGYTF. In this chain, TRBV5-1 is recombined with TRBJ1-2; a confident D gene designation cannot be given. Per the germline V gene, SGHRS is the CDR1 and YFSETQ is the CDR2. The junction shows trimming of 5 bases on V and 0 bases on J, plus 8 bases between the germline ends. Counted from cysteine to phenylalanine, this CDR3 has 13 amino acids. Only the CDR3 portion is preserved as DNA: 39 bases, with reading frame beginning at the first base. Outside the CDR3, residues come from the reference TRBV5-1 and TRBJ1-2 proteins, so the full variable domain is: KAGVTQTPRYLIKTRGQQVTLSCSPISGHRSVSWYQQTPGQGLQFLFEYFSETQRNKGNFPGRFSGRQFSNSRSEMNVSTLELGDSALYLCASRQRPNYGYTFGSGTRLTVV.